This is a list of T cell receptor beta chains from one sample in a study of cytomegalovirus exposure and HLA in healthy donors. Clones were read by immunoSEQ multiplex PCR, and TCRdb kept only the in-frame ones, dropping some. The repertoire consists of 100,000 to 120,000 clones, with about 83% occurring once and the leading ten covering 5% to 6.5%. The sample consisted of PBMCs. All receptors come from a man in his late teens or twenties in good health and CMV-seronegative. The CDR3 runs from the conserved cysteine through the conserved F or W. A clone size is listed for some rows: how often the clone was seen (once, few, many), or a class if it is expanded.

size	J	V	CDR3
NA	TRBJ2-3	TRBV5-4	CASSVRTSGNGSDTQYF
NA	TRBJ2-1	TRBV27	CASNWASGRGNEQFF
few	TRBJ1-4	TRBV6-6	CASSSQGPSGEKLFF
NA	TRBJ2-5	TRBV19	CASSARRTAQETQYF
few	TRBJ2-7	TRBV5-4	CASSLAGTSSYEQYF
NA	TRBJ1-1	TRBV19	CASSIGGGGRTEAFF
NA	TRBJ2-7	TRBV4-2	CASSPRLTGVAYF
NA	TRBJ2-5	TRBV2	CASSEWTGGKTQYF
NA	TRBJ2-5	TRBV4-2	CASSPGQGETQYF
NA	TRBJ1-1	TRBV2	CASSAQVSEAFF
NA	TRBJ2-3	TRBV5-4	CASREQGFADTQYF
once	TRBJ1-2	TRBV6-4	CASRPRGQSHYGYTF
NA	TRBJ1-2	TRBV6-5	CASSFDRDGYTF
NA	TRBJ2-1	TRBV29-1	CSALAGLYNEQFF
NA	TRBJ2-7	TRBV30	CAWSKKAEQYF
NA	TRBJ1-5	TRBV21-1	CASSKGYRDQPQHF
once	TRBJ2-7	TRBV5-1	CASSYGLAGGPAYEQYF
NA	TRBJ1-1	TRBV19	CASSAAYTEAFF
once	TRBJ1-1	TRBV7-8	CASSPGTGPEAFF
NA	TRBJ1-5	TRBV18	CASSPPGDRSQPQHF
NA	TRBJ2-7	TRBV19	CASRQRLAGVREQYF
many	TRBJ2-2	TRBV19	CASSMGLAGGESGELFF
NA	TRBJ1-1	TRBV7-9	CASSFPGQGMNTEAFF